A single T cell receptor beta chain is shown here with its context. As yet, its antigen is unknown. Trimming shortened V by 6 bases and J by 5 bases, and 16 bases separated the two germline ends. The CDR3 totals 15 residues. After constant-region reverse-primer amplification, full-length variable regions underwent semi-nested PCR with Nested Universal Primer A. TCRdb called the 5' RACE reads again in MiXCR, with one record for every CDR3 protein. The table records about 62,000 distinct CDR3 sequences, roughly 30% of them present only once. General observations from the study: The larger-cohort validation was restricted to a single TCR beta V-J rearrangement rather than whole repertoires. In terms of TCR gene usage, tumor memory CD4+ T cells clustered together with blood and lymph node memory CD4+ cells, as well as with lymph node naive CD4+ cells.

This sequence originates from a female donor with breast cancer. The V call is TRBV12-3 or TRBV12-4, the J call TRBJ2-2, with a possible D match to TRBD1 (8 bases). Sequencing was carried out using tumor-infiltrating naive CD4+ T cells sorted from the breast tumor. Subset described: naive CD4+ T cells, CD4+CD45RA+CD25-. CDR3 residues: CASRRGTGGTGELFF. DNA for the CDR3: TGTGCCAGCAGGCGGGGGACAGGAGGGACCGGGGAGCTGTTTTTT.